This TCR beta chain stems from a study of CD8 T cells in ankylosing spondylitis. Whole-study results and caveats: Reportedly, disease-linked clones are significantly enriched in ankylosing spondylitis patients' matched synovial fluid. Seven to nine highly homologous variants made up a TCR beta motif, and this motif appeared characteristic of ankylosing spondylitis blood. CD8+ cells made up the disease-linked clones, which were relatively rare in peripheral blood.

V was cut by 5 bases and J by 4 bases, with 14 bases left in between. The CDR3 contains 14 residues. The V gene's germline CDR1 is SEHNR and CDR2 FQNEAQ (reference sequence). In TCRdb, the 5' RACE reads were re-called with MiXCR into one record per CDR3 protein. Found here are hundreds of thousands of distinct CDR3 sequences, 10% to 15% of them singletons; the top ten hold roughly 0.51%. This clonotype was found a few times. Its specificity is not known. The specimen was blood, either unsorted or a sorted T cell fraction (not recorded which). The V gene is TRBV7-9, the J gene TRBJ2-5; D gene uncertain. The receptor was derived from a male donor with ankylosing spondylitis. The CDR3 protein is CASSPPGAGETQYF. The CDR3 DNA sequence: TGTGCCAGCAGCCCGCCTGGCGCAGGAGAGACCCAGTACTTC. Complete variable domain (other parts from reference TRBV7-9 and TRBJ2-5): DTGVSQNPRHKITKRGQNVTFRCDPISEHNRLYWYRQTLGQGPEFLTYFQNEAQLEKSRLLSDRFSAERPKGSFSTLEIQRTEQGDSAMYLCASSPPGAGETQYFGPGTRLLVL.